This TCR beta chain is from a study of T-cell memory formation after mild COVID-19. General observations from the study: Contracting clones, day 15 to 85, had balanced CD4/CD8, and later expanders favored CD4+. Mostly located in CM and EM were contracting CD4+ clones, with contracting CD8+ clones located in EMRA.

TCRdb passed the 5' RACE reads through MiXCR, listing each CDR3 protein once. The sample records about 610,000 distinct CDR3 sequences, approximately 15% being singletons. This clonotype occurred a few times. What it binds is unknown. One junction end disagrees with the germline gene, perhaps due to a read error. CDR1 is MNHNS and CDR2 is SASEGT in the germline V gene. The CDR3 runs to 15 residues. Sequenced: PBMCs or a T cell subset sorted from them (not recorded which). This receptor was taken from an adult woman who had mild COVID-19 (a few samples of this study predate the infection). Cell type and time point are not known. The chain recombines TRBV6-1 with TRBJ2-7, with D maybe TRBD2 (6 bases). CDR3 bases: TGTGCCAGCAGCGAAGAGGGACTGGAACCCTACGAGCAGTACTTC. Its protein is CASSEEGLEPYEQYF.